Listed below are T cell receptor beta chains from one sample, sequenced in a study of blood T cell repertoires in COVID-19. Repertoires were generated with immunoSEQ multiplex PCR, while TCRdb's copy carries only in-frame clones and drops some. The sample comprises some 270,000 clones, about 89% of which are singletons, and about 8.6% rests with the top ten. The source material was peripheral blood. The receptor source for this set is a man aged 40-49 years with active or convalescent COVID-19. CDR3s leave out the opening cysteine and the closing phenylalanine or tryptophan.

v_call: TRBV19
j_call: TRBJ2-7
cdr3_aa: ASSLPRGGSYEQY

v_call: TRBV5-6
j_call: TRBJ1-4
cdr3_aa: ASSLSGFRGTGEKLF

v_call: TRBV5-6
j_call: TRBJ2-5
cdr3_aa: ASSFNGGTSRETQY

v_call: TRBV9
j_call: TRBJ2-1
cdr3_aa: ASSAAPTGGLGYNEQF

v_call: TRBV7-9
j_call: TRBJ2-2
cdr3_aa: ASSPQEELF

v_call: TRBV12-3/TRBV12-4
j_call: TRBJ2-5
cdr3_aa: ASSFREEETQY

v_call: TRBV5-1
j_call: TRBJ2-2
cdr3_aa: ASSSGGGHNTGELF

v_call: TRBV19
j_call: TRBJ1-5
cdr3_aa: ASSPQGTIEQPQH

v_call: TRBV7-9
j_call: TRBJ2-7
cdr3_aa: ASSSGGLAGVFNYEQY

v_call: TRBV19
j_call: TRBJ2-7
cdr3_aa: ASGRDKNYEQY

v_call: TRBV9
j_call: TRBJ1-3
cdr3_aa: ASSAPGVGGNTIY

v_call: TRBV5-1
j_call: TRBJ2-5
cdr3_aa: ASSLGGQIETQY

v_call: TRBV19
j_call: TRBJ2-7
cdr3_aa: ASRRGSEQY

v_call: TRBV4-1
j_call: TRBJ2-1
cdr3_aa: ASSQDRSSGRGEQF

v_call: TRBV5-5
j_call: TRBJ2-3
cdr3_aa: ASSPRDTQY

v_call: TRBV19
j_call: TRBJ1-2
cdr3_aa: ASWDRLNYGYT

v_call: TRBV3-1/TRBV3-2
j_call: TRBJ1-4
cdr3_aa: ASSQAGGKLF

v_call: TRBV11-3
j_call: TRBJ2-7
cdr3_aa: ASSSVPRRANEQY

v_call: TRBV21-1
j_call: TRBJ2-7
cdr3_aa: ASSMGLAETSYEQY

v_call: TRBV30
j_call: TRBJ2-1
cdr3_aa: AWSVHPPGGFSYNEQF

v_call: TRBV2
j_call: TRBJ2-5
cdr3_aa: ASSQHSRIKETQY

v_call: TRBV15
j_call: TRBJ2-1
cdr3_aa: ATSRDRGSYNEQF

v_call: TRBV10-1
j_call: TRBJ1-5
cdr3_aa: ASSERQYSNQPQH

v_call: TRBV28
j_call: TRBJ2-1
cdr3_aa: ASSMGAVFYNEQF

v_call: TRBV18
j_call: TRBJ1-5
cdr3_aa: ASSPQGSQPQH

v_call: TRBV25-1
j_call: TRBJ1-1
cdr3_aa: ASSESGGPEAF

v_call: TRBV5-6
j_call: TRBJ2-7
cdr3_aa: ASSLRSGTSSYEQY

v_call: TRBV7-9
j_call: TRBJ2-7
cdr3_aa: ASSSSRGYEQY

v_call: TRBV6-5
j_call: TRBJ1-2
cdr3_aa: ASSPRVLYGYT

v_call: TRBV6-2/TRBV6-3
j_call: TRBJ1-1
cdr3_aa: ASSYITGTGSRNTEAF

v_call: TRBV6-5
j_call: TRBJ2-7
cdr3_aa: ASPSVREQY

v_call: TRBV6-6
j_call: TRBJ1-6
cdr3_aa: ASSPPPGQGASPLH

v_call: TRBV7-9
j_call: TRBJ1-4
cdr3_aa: ASNSGQGNEKLF

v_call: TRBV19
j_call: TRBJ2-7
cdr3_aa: ASRREGSYEQY

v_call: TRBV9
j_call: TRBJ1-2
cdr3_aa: ASSGRDGFYGYT

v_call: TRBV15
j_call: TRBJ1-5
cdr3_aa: ATSRVGNQPQH

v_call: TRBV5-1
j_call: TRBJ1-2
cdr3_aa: ASSTRGDGYT

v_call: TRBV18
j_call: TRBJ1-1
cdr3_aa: ASSLSYYTEAF

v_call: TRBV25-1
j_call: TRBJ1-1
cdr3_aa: ASSEGHLMNTEAF

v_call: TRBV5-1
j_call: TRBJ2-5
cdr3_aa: ASTRTSGYQETQY

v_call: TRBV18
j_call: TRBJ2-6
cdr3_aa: ASSPPGGAGANVLT

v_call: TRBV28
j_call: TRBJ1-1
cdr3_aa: ASSPGTGGSTEAF

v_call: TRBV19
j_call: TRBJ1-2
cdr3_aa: ASNQGRGAANYGYT

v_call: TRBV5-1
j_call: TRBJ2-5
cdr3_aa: ASSLGWAGQETQY

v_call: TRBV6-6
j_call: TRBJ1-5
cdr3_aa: ASDQGGPQH

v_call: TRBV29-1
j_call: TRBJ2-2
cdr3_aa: SVDTGTGAGELF